These 14 T cell receptor beta chains came from one sample sequenced in a study of OX40 agonist ivuxolimab in advanced cancers. TCRdb's copy holds only in-frame clones and misses some; the assay was immunoSEQ multiplex PCR. The sample holds about 76,000 clones, around 90% seen once. The sample was CD4+ or CD8+ T cells sorted from blood, taken in a trial of the OX40 agonist ivuxolimab. The receptors here all came from an adult with an advanced solid tumor such as melanoma, head and neck, liver or kidney cancer.

Many counts were recorded for this clone. Germline and junction disagree at one end, which may indicate a read error. The chain is built from TRBV7-7 and TRBJ2-3, with D possibly matching TRBD2 (5 bases). The CDR3 has 15 residues. Germline V gene sequence: CDR1 SSHAT, CDR2 FNYEAQ (reference sequence). The CDR3 DNA follows: TGTGCTAGCAGCTTCGGGGTGTCGGAAGCAGATACGCAGTATTTT. Translation gives CASSFGVSEADTQYF.

The chain is built from TRBV6-5 and TRBJ2-3, with D hard to call. V was trimmed by 0 bases and J by 4 bases, leaving 14 bases between them. CDR1 is MNHEY, CDR2 SVGAGI, per germline. CDR3 length: 16 residues. In DNA form, the CDR3 reads TGTGCCAGCAGTTACTCGATTTCCTCAGCCTCAGATACGCAGTATTTT. Amino acid sequence: CASSYSISSASDTQYF.

CDR3: CASCRGGGMICEQFF. CDR3 nucleotides: TGTGCCAGCTGCCGAGGGGGAGGAATGATCTGTGAGCAGTTCTTC. The rearrangement joins TRBV6-1 to TRBJ2-1, with D perhaps TRBD1 or TRBD2 (6 bases each). This CDR3 comprises 15 residues. CDR1 MNHNS and CDR2 SASEGT come from the germline V gene. Trimming removed 8 bases from V and 9 bases from J, with 23 bases in between.

This chain connects TRBV6-6 to TRBJ2-7; the D gene is possibly TRBD2 (5 bases). Germline-derived CDR1 and CDR2 are MNHNY and SVGAGI (reference sequence). Trimming took 0 bases from V and 1 from J, leaving 10 bases between them. The CDR3 has 15 residues. CDR3 in amino acids: CASSYSRERSYEQYF. The CDR3 DNA reads TGTGCCAGCAGTTACTCGAGGGAGCGTTCCTACGAGCAGTACTTC.

The V and J genes are TRBV6-5 and TRBJ2-6; D remains unclear. The length of the CDR3 is 15 residues. V lost 0 bases and J lost 0, with 3 bases in between. The V gene's germline CDR1 is MNHEY and CDR2 SVGAGI. The CDR3 sequence: CASSYSPSGANVLTF. In DNA, the CDR3 is TGTGCCAGCAGTTACTCGCCCTCTGGGGCCAACGTCCTGACTTTC.

This chain connects TRBV5-1 to TRBJ2-4, with TRBD1 identical over 10 bases. Trimming at V came to 5 bases and at J to 8 bases, leaving 7 bases not matched to a gene. The CDR3 spans 14 residues. CDR1 and CDR2 (germline): SGHRS, YFSETQ. The CDR3 spells CASSFGQGGDIQYF. DNA of the CDR3: TGCGCCAGCAGTTTCGGACAGGGGGGCGACATTCAGTACTTC.

This chain uses TRBV29-1 with TRBJ2-2; 11 bases match TRBD2. J gave up 0 bases and V 7 bases, and 4 bases lay outside the gene matches. Germline V CDR1 and CDR2: SQVTM, ANQGSEA. The CDR3 runs to 15 residues. This chain's CDR3 is CSAGTSGANTGELFF. The CDR3, as DNA: TGCAGCGCTGGGACTAGCGGAGCGAACACCGGGGAGCTGTTTTTT.

The chain employs TRBV28 and TRBJ2-7; 9 nucleotides agree with TRBD1. With V trimmed by 11 bases and J by 2 bases, 10 bases remained unmatched. In germline, CDR1 is MDHEN, CDR2 SYDVKM. The CDR3 spans 14 residues. The DNA for the CDR3 is TGTGCCTGCTTGCCCGGACAGGGGACCTACGAGCAGTACTTC. It encodes CACLPGQGTYEQYF.

J is TRBJ1-1 and V is TRBV9; 7 bases fit TRBD1. Germline V lookup: CDR1 SGDLS, CDR2 YYNGEE. The J segment lost 1 base and the V segment lost 4 bases, leaving 7 bases of the junction unmatched. The CDR3 loop spans 15 amino acids. The CDR3: CASSRWDSQNTEAFF. The CDR3 DNA reads TGTGCCAGCAGCAGATGGGACAGTCAGAACACTGAAGCTTTCTTT.

V is TRBV13 and J is TRBJ1-1; 7 bases match TRBD1. Trimming took 5 bases from V and 2 from J; bases not matched to a gene: 5. Germline values: CDR1 PRHDT, CDR2 FYEKMQ (reference sequence). CDR3 length equals 14 residues. CDR3 coding DNA: TGTGCCAGCAGCCGGGGACAGTTTAACACTGAAGCTTTCTTT. Amino acid sequence: CASSRGQFNTEAFF. The full variable domain, in which reference TRBV13 and TRBJ1-1 provide the parts outside the CDR3, is AAGVIQSPRHLIKEKRETATLKCYPIPRHDTVYWYQQGPGQDPQFLISFYEKMQSDKGSIPDRFSAQQFSDYHSELNMSSLELGDSALYFCASSRGQFNTEAFFGQGTRLTVV.

The genes are TRBV6-6 and TRBJ2-7; perhaps TRBD1 as D (5 bases). The CDR3 contains 11 residues. Trimming took off 7 bases at V and 5 bases at J, with 9 bases between the two ends. CDR1 MNHNY and CDR2 SVGAGI come from the germline V gene (reference sequence). In DNA, the CDR3 is TGTGCCAGCACAGGGCAGGACGAGCAGTACTTC. It yields the protein CASTGQDEQYF.

V usage is TRBV30 and J usage is TRBJ1-1; D not resolved. Germline CDR1 GTSNPN, CDR2 SVGIG (reference sequence). V was clipped by 3 bases and J by 3 bases, with 20 bases between them. This CDR3 comprises 16 residues. CDR3 sequence reads: CAWSHPGVSTDTEAFF. Written as DNA, the CDR3 is TGTGCCTGGAGCCATCCGGGCGTTAGCACGGACACTGAAGCTTTCTTT.

The V call is TRBV10-3, the J call TRBJ1-1; TRBD1 matches at 8 bases. From germline, CDR1 is ENHRY and CDR2 SYGVKD. The CDR3 extends over 11 amino acids. The junction had 3 bases not matched to a gene; V was cut back by 4 bases and J by 11 bases. CDR3 DNA sequence: TGTGCCATCAGTGGGGGGACAGGTGCTTTCTTT. Residues: CAISGGTGAFF.

The chain uses TRBV6-1 and TRBJ1-1, with D tentatively TRBD1 (5 bases). The germline CDR1 and CDR2 sequences are MNHNS and SASEGT. V lost 10 bases and J lost 0, with 18 bases in between. The CDR3 length is 15 residues. This chain's CDR3 is CATMIPGRLNTEAFF. For the CDR3, the DNA is TGTGCCACCATGATACCGGGACGGCTGAACACTGAAGCTTTCTTT.